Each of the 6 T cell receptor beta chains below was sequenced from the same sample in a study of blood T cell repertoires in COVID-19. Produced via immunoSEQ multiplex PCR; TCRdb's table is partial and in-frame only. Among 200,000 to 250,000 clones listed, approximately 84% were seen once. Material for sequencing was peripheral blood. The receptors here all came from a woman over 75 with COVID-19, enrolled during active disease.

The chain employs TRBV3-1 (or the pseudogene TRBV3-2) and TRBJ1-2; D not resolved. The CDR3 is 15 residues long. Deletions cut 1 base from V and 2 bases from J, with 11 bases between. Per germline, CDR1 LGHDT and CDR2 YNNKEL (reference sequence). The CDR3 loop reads CASSQGSAINYGYTF. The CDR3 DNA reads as TGTGCCAGCAGCCAAGGGTCCGCTATCAACTATGGCTACACCTTC.

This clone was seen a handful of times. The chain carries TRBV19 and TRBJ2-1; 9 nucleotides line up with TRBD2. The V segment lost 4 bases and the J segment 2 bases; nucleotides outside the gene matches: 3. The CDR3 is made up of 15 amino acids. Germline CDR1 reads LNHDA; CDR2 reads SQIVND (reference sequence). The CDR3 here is CASSTIAGAYNEQFF. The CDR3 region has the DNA TGTGCCAGTAGTACCATAGCGGGGGCCTACAATGAGCAGTTCTTC.

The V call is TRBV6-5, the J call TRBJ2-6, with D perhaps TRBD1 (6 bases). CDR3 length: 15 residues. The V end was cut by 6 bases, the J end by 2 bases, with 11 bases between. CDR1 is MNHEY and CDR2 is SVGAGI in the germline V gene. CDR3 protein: CASRRTGTGANVLTF. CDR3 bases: TGTGCCAGCAGGAGAACAGGGACTGGGGCCAACGTCCTGACTTTC.

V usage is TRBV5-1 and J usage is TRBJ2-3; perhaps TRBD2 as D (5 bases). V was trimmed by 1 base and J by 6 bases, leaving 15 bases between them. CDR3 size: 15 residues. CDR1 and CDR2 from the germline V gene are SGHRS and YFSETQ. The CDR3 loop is CASSLNGLSRDTQYF. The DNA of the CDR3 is TGCGCCAGCAGCTTGAACGGACTGTCACGCGATACGCAGTATTTT.

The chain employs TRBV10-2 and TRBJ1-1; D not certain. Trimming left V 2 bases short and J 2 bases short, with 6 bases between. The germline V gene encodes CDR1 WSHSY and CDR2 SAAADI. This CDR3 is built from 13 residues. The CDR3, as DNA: TGCGCCAGCAGTGAGCAGGCCAACACTGAAGCTTTCTTT. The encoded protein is CASSEQANTEAFF.

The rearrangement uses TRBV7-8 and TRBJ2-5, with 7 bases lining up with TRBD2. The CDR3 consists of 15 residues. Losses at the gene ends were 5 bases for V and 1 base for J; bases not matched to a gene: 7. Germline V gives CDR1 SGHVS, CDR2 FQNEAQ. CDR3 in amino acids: CASSPREGPQETQYF. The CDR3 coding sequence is TGTGCCAGCAGCCCTAGGGAGGGGCCCCAAGAGACCCAGTACTTC.